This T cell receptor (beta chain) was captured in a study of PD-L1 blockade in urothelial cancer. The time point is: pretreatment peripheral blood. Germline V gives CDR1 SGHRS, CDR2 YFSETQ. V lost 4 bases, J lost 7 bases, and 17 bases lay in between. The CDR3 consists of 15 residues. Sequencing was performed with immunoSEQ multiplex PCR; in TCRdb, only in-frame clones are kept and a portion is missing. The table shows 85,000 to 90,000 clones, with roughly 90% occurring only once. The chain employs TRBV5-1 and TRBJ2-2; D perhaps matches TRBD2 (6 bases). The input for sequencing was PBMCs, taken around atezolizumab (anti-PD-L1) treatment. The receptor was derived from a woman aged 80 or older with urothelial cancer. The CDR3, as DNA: TGCGCCAGCAGCAAAACCGAGACTAGGGGCGGGGAGCTGTTTTTT. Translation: CASSKTETRGGELFF.